This T cell receptor (beta chain) was recovered during a study of human T cells and chemical hapten exposure. Study details: Enrolled patients were predominantly female and had alopecia areata, totalis or universalis. Study conclusions and caveats: There were significantly more large CDR3 similarity clusters among expanded TCRs than among controls.

Specified time point: patch test 1, 2 weeks after DPC sensitization. Specified treatment: therapeutic diphenylcyclopropenone sensitization with weekly scalp DPC. As regards this clonotype: Antigen specificity is unknown.

Germline CDR1 DFQATT, CDR2 SNEGSKA (reference sequence). The CDR3 loop spans 14 amino acids. The V end was cut by 7 bases, the J end by 1 base, with 16 bases between. MiXCR, applied by TCRdb to the RACE reads, yields one record per CDR3 protein. Found here are roughly 160,000 distinct CDR3 sequences, roughly 14% of them singletons; the top ten hold 1.7%. The sequence derives from a woman in her twenties or thirties with alopecia areata. Some clones in this sample may be carry-over from other donors' samples. The material was whole blood, obtained in connection with sensitization to the hapten diphenylcyclopropenone (DPC). This rearrangement joins TRBV20-1 to TRBJ2-5; tentative D call: TRBD1 (6 bases). This chain's CDR3 is CSGPIQGLQETQYF. In nucleotides, the CDR3 is TGCAGTGGGCCAATTCAGGGGCTCCAAGAGACCCAGTACTTC.